The clone carrying this T cell receptor beta chain was recorded a few times. Its target is not known. This specimen comes from a study of blood T cells in healthy people across ages. This CDR3 has 12 residues. The V gene lost 3 bases and the J gene lost 0 bases, with 5 bases spanning the gap. Germline CDR1 reads SQVTM; CDR2 reads ANQGSEA. For the second PCR, which ran for about 6 to 11 cycles, a sample-barcoded 5' primer and a J-beta primer mix were used. One entry per CDR3 protein, called by TCRdb with MiXCR from the 5' RACE reads. The table lists 540,000 or so distinct CDR3 sequences, 24% of them singletons. Study-level points and caveats: Underestimates were what the diversity estimates from one million T cells were considered to be.

These data were also reused for a study on T cells of mothers and their children. Per that paper: At a rate of 1.5 ug per 15 ul, cDNA synthesis received all of the extracted RNA.

The chain joins TRBV29-1 to TRBJ1-1; unclear D gene. The sequence came from a boy under 18 in good health. The sequenced sample consisted of blood. As DNA, the CDR3 is TGCAGCGTTGATGATTTGAACACTGAAGCTTTCTTT. Protein product: CSVDDLNTEAFF.